The 20 T cell receptor beta chains in this list originate from one sample, sequenced in a study of cytomegalovirus exposure and HLA in healthy donors. PCR was performed using 60 Vbeta and 13 Jbeta primers. The method was immunoSEQ multiplex PCR; TCRdb's version includes in-frame clones alone and lacks a portion of them. Here the sample spans about 200,000 clones, roughly 73% being singletons. Material for sequencing was PBMCs. These receptors were taken from a woman between 25 and 40 years old in good health and CMV-seronegative.

This chain joins TRBV7-9 and TRBJ1-1; D call uncertain. Germline V lookup: CDR1 SEHNR, CDR2 FQNEAQ (reference sequence). The CDR3 spans 15 residues. The V end lost 7 bases, the J end lost 5 bases, and 20 bases lay between the germline ends. Here the CDR3 reads CASKGAAVLGTEAFF. The CDR3 nucleotides read TGTGCCAGCAAAGGAGCAGCGGTGTTGGGGACTGAAGCTTTCTTT.

The chain recombines TRBV2 with TRBJ2-4, with 7 bases fitting TRBD2. The CDR3 has 16 residues. After removal of 8 bases from V and 1 base from J, the junction contained 11 bases not matched to a gene. CDR1 and CDR2 (germline): SNHLY, FYNNEI. Written as DNA, the CDR3 is TGTGCCAGCGAAGGGAGGCGGGAGATTGCCAAAAACATTCAGTACTTC. This sequence encodes CASEGRREIAKNIQYF. Variable domain in full (rest from reference TRBV2 and TRBJ2-4): EPEVTQTPSHQVTQMGQEVILRCVPISNHLYFYWYRQILGQKVEFLVSFYNNEISEKSEIFDDQFSVERPDGSNFTLKIRSTKLEDSAMYFCASEGRREIAKNIQYFGAGTRLSVL.

This clone was observed a few times. The rearrangement uses TRBV9 and TRBJ2-1; tentative D call: TRBD2 (6 bases). The CDR3 contains 20 residues. Trimming took off 0 bases at V and 0 bases at J, with 22 bases between the two ends. The germline V gene has CDR1 SGDLS and CDR2 YYNGEE. The CDR3 here is CASSVVPAYGSGSSYNEQFF. CDR3 DNA sequence: TGTGCCAGCAGCGTAGTTCCAGCGTACGGGAGTGGGAGCTCCTACAATGAGCAGTTCTTC.

The chain recombines TRBV6-1 with TRBJ2-2; TRBD1 aligns across 8 bases. V lost 8 bases and J lost 3; bases outside the gene matches: 8. This CDR3 comprises 15 residues. The V gene's germline CDR1 is MNHNS and CDR2 SASEGT. The CDR3 here is CASVPGTGDTGELFF. The CDR3, as DNA: TGTGCCAGCGTCCCCGGGACAGGCGACACCGGGGAGCTGTTTTTT.

V is TRBV19 and J is TRBJ1-2; D is uncertain. CDR1 is LNHDA, CDR2 SQIVND, per germline (reference sequence). V lost 5 bases, J lost 4 bases, and 17 bases lay in between. The length of the CDR3 is 15 residues. CDR3 amino acids: CASSLTAFLGYGYTF. As DNA, the CDR3 is TGTGCCAGTAGTCTTACAGCTTTCTTAGGCTATGGCTACACCTTC.

This clone was seen more than once but under ten times. The rearrangement joins TRBV6-4 to TRBJ1-3; D possibly corresponds to TRBD1 (5 bases). V was clipped by 5 bases and J by 0 bases, with 11 bases between them. Germline-derived CDR1 and CDR2 are MRHNA and SNTAGT. The CDR3 runs to 15 residues. The CDR3: CASSKDSSSGNTIYF. In nucleotides, the CDR3 is TGTGCCAGCAGTAAAGACAGCTCCTCTGGAAACACCATATATTTT.

V usage is TRBV5-1 and J usage is TRBJ2-1, with 11 bases lining up with TRBD2. V lost 8 bases and J lost 8; bases outside the gene matches: 12. The germline CDR1 and CDR2 sequences are SGHRS and YFSETQ. The CDR3 is made up of 15 amino acids. The DNA for the CDR3 is TGCGCCAGGCCCATCTTAGCGGGGGGGAGGGATGAGCAGTTCTTC. This codes for CARPILAGGRDEQFF.

The chain recombines TRBV6-1 with TRBJ2-6; D remains ambiguous. CDR1 MNHNS and CDR2 SASEGT come from the germline V gene. V lost 2 bases and J 0 bases, leaving 5 bases between the germline ends. The CDR3 is made up of 15 amino acids. The DNA for the CDR3 is TGTGCCAGCAGTGAATCGAGCTCTGGGGCCAACGTCCTGACTTTC. It codes for CASSESSSGANVLTF.

Worth noting for this clone: This CDR3 is also generated by other DNA sequences in the sample. This chain links TRBV11-2 with TRBJ2-1, with 9 bases lining up with TRBD2. This CDR3 is 11 amino acids long. Trimming at V came to 5 bases and at J to 10 bases, leaving 0 bases not matched to a gene. Germline V gives CDR1 SGHAT, CDR2 FQNNGV. The CDR3 region is CASSLAGEQFF. DNA of the CDR3: TGTGCCAGCAGCCTAGCGGGGGAGCAGTTCTTC.

V gene TRBV12-2 combines with J gene TRBJ2-7; the listed D gene, TRBD2, was not tested against the DNA. TRBV12-2 is marked as a pseudogene. The CDR3 runs 16 residues. The CDR3 DNA sequence: TGTGCAAGTCGCTTCTTACGGACTAGCGGGAGCTACGAGCAGTACTTC. Protein product: CASRFLRTSGSYEQYF.

The gene calls are TRBV7-8 and TRBJ1-6, with 9 bases identical to TRBD1. CDR1 is SGHVS, CDR2 FQNEAQ, per germline. The J segment lost 7 bases and the V segment lost 0 bases, leaving 4 bases of the junction unmatched. This CDR3 region has 16 residues. CDR3 in amino acids: CASSLAWDRENSPLHF. The CDR3 DNA reads TGTGCCAGCAGCTTAGCCTGGGACAGGGAAAATTCACCCCTCCACTTT. Full variable domain (rest looked up from reference TRBV7-8 and TRBJ1-6): GAGVSQSPRYKVAKRGQDVALRCDPISGHVSLFWYQQALGQGPEFLTYFQNEAQLDKSGLPSDRFFAERPEGSVSTLKIQRTQQEDSAVYLCASSLAWDRENSPLHFGNGTRLTVT.

This chain links TRBV7-3 with TRBJ2-3; no clear D. Trimming took 1 base from V and 1 from J, leaving 12 bases between them. Germline values: CDR1 SGHTA, CDR2 FQGTGA. There are 16 residues in the CDR3. The CDR3, as DNA: TGTGCCAGCAGCTTAAATTCATGGGCAGGCACAGATACGCAGTATTTT. Translation: CASSLNSWAGTDTQYF.

This clone was counted between two and nine times. The J gene is TRBJ2-7, the V gene TRBV7-2, with 14 nucleotides matching TRBD2. The length of the CDR3 is 16 residues. V dropped 5 bases and J dropped 4; count of bases not matched to a gene: 7. The germline gives CDR1 SGHTA, CDR2 FQGNSA. The CDR3 DNA reads as TGTGCCAGCAGCGTGACTAGCGGGGGGGCCGGTTACGAGCAGTACTTC. This translates into CASSVTSGGAGYEQYF.

This clone came up once. The chain joins TRBV4-1 to TRBJ2-7, with D tentatively TRBD2 (5 bases). In germline, CDR1 is MGHRA, CDR2 YSYEKL. Trimming left V 0 bases short and J 4 bases short, with 13 bases between. This CDR3 spans 15 amino acids. Written as DNA, the CDR3 is TGCGCCAGCAGCCAAGATATACCAGGCGGGTACGAGCAGTACTTC. It codes for CASSQDIPGGYEQYF.

The V call is TRBV7-9, the J call TRBJ2-4; TRBD2 agrees at 10 bases. J lost 7 bases, V lost 5 bases, and 11 bases had no gene match. The CDR3 runs to 16 residues. The V gene's germline CDR1 is SEHNR and CDR2 FQNEAQ (reference sequence). CDR3 nucleotides: TGTGCCAGCAGCCCAATAGCGGGAGGTCCGGAGAACATTCAGTACTTC. Amino acids: CASSPIAGGPENIQYF.

This clone appeared once. The genes are TRBV19 and TRBJ1-4; D perhaps matches TRBD1 (5 bases). Germline CDR1 reads LNHDA; CDR2 reads SQIVND (reference sequence). Trimming pared 9 bases from V and 7 bases from J, leaving 18 bases between. The CDR3 length is 14 residues. CDR3 DNA sequence: TGTGCCAGCGTAAAAGACCAGGGCGGTGAAAAACTGTTTTTT. It is translated as CASVKDQGGEKLFF.

This chain connects TRBV19 to TRBJ2-5, with 10 bases aligning to TRBD1. J gave up 1 base and V 6 bases, and 5 bases lay outside the gene matches. Germline CDR1 is LNHDA and CDR2 is SQIVND (reference sequence). This CDR3 comprises 15 residues. The CDR3 protein is CASSHRDRGQETQYF. CDR3 DNA: TGTGCCAGTAGCCACCGGGACAGGGGCCAAGAGACCCAGTACTTC.

V and J are TRBV11-3 and TRBJ2-2; the D gene is possibly TRBD2 (5 bases). Germline assignment: CDR1 SGHNT and CDR2 YENEEA. CDR3 length equals 16 residues. V lost 6 bases and J 0 bases, leaving 14 bases between the germline ends. In DNA, the CDR3 is TGTGCCAGCAGTCCGAGGGCCAGGACGAACACCGGGGAGCTGTTTTTT. Protein sequence: CASSPRARTNTGELFF. Complete variable domain (other parts from reference TRBV11-3 and TRBJ2-2): EAGVVQSPRYKIIEKKQPVAFWCNPISGHNTLYWYLQNLGQGPELLIRYENEEAVDDSQLPKDRFSAERLKGVDSTLKIQPAELGDSAVYLCASSPRARTNTGELFFGEGSRLTVL.

Details on this clone: The junction differs from germline at one of its ends, possibly a read error. The genes are TRBV4-2 and TRBJ1-1, with 8 positions matching TRBD1. Germline assignment: CDR1 LGHNA and CDR2 YNFKEQ. This CDR3 contains 15 residues. In nucleotides, the CDR3 is TGTGCCGGCAGCCCCGACAGGGGACGGTACACTGAAGCTTTCTTT. Protein: CAGSPDRGRYTEAFF.

This clone was picked up a small number of times. The chain carries TRBV25-1 and TRBJ1-4; D possibly corresponds to TRBD1 (6 bases). V lost 4 bases to trimming and J lost 3 bases, with 18 bases between them. The germline V gene encodes CDR1 MGHDK and CDR2 SYGVNS. The CDR3 loop spans 17 amino acids. This CDR3 is CASSVQGIGVANEKLFF. The CDR3 coding sequence is TGTGCCAGCAGTGTCCAGGGGATAGGAGTGGCTAATGAAAAACTGTTTTTT.